This T cell receptor beta chain was recorded in a study of human T cells and chemical hapten exposure. This clonotype was detected a few times. TCRdb called the RACE reads again in MiXCR, with one record for every CDR3 protein. The table includes some 340,000 distinct CDR3 sequences, 6% to 8.5% detected once. Documented time point: patch test 1, 2 weeks after DPC sensitization. Treatment given: therapeutic diphenylcyclopropenone sensitization with weekly scalp DPC. The TCR comes from a woman aged 18-30 years with alopecia areata. Some clones in this sample may be carry-over from other donors' samples. The source material was whole blood, sampled in connection with sensitization to the hapten diphenylcyclopropenone (DPC).

The CDR3 spells CASSARTGEAFF. Here the CDR3 DNA reads TGTGCCAGCAGCGCTCGGACAGGGGAAGCTTTCTTT. V is TRBV9 and J is TRBJ1-1, with 8 positions matching TRBD1. Per the germline V gene, CDR1 is SGDLS and CDR2 is YYNGEE. V lost 3 bases to trimming and J lost 8 bases; unmatched junction nucleotides: 3. The CDR3 is 12 residues long. Drawing the rest from reference TRBV9 and TRBJ1-1, the complete variable domain is DSGVTQTPKHLITATGQRVTLRCSPRSGDLSVYWYQQSLDQGLQFLIQYYNGEERAKGNILERFSAQQFPDLHSELNLSSLELGDSALYFCASSARTGEAFFGQGTRLTVV.